Listed here is a single T cell receptor (beta chain). Antigen unknown. Isolated RNA was reverse transcribed in full, so expressed TCRB transcripts were sequenced. Sequencing was performed with immunoSEQ multiplex PCR; in TCRdb, only in-frame clones are kept and a portion is missing. The sample shows roughly 730,000 clones, under 15% of them seen only once. The data originate from a study of beta chain features in type 1 diabetes. Regarding the study as a whole: The naive, central memory and Treg TCRB repertoires of patients appeared to be more similar to one another than those of healthy donors. VDJ junctions sequenced from type 1 diabetes patients showed fewer insertions and more deletions. Moderate but significant shortening of TCRB CDR3s was recorded in all four CD4+ subsets from Type 1 diabetes patients.

The CDR3 extends over 14 amino acids. Trimming removed 0 bases from V and 4 bases from J, with 9 bases in between. CDR1 and CDR2 (germline): LNHNV, YYDKDF (reference sequence). Sequencing was done on a sample of naive CD4+ T cells from blood. The J gene is TRBJ1-2, the V gene TRBV15; possible D gene TRBD1, 5 bases. The TCR was taken from a man in his late teens or twenties with type 1 diabetes. CDR3 amino acids: CATSREGQGYGYTF. The CDR3 bases are TGTGCCACCAGCAGAGAAGGGCAGGGCTATGGCTACACCTTC. Together with reference TRBV15 and TRBJ1-2, the CDR3 gives the full variable domain: DAMVIQNPRYQVTQFGKPVTLSCSQTLNHNVMYWYQQKSSQAPKLLFHYYDKDFNNEADTPDNFQSRRPNTSFCFLDIRSPGLGDTAMYLCATSREGQGYGYTFGSGTRLTVV.